This T cell receptor (beta chain) was captured in a study of blood T cell repertoires in COVID-19. Produced via immunoSEQ multiplex PCR; TCRdb's table is partial and in-frame only. The data contain over 200,000 clones, 80% to 90% of them singletons. Each recovered donor of Cohort 3 presented with two negative PCRs, clearance, or symptom resolution. CDR3 length: 19 amino acids. Germline CDR1 and CDR2: KGHSH and LQKENI. V dropped 0 bases and J dropped 3; count of bases not matched to a gene: 16. This rearrangement joins TRBV18 to TRBJ2-7; 8 nucleotides line up with TRBD2. This clonotype was sampled from a woman between 45 and 65 years old who had recovered from COVID-19. Sequences were obtained from PBMCs or T cells enriched from blood (not recorded which). Written as DNA, the CDR3 is TGTGCCAGCTCACCACCGTTTCTATACGGGGGGGGTCTAGGCTACGAGCAGTACTTC. Translating gives CASSPPFLYGGGLGYEQYF. Variable domain in full (rest from reference TRBV18 and TRBJ2-7): NAGVMQNPRHLVRRRGQEARLRCSPMKGHSHVYWYRQLPEEGLKFMVYLQKENIIDESGMPKERFSAEFPKEGPSILRIQQVVRGDSAAYFCASSPPFLYGGGLGYEQYFGPGTRLTVT.